This TCR beta chain appears in the sequencing data of a study of early T cells in non-severe SARS-CoV-2 infection. Overall study context: With bulk RNA from unsorted whole blood as input, sequencing yielded unpaired chains.

This clonotype appeared many times. Attachment of unique molecular identifiers was made to individual cDNA molecules. TCRdb re-derived calls from the 5' RACE reads in MiXCR, one entry per CDR3 protein. The sample records roughly 41,000 distinct CDR3 sequences, roughly 6% being singletons. The CDR3 totals 14 residues. Germline V gene sequence: CDR1 SGHDN, CDR2 FVKESK. The trim removed 5 bases at V and 7 bases at J, leaving 6 bases unmatched. Sequencing was carried out using whole blood. The clonotype was recovered from an adult who was a healthcare worker with PCR-confirmed SARS-CoV-2 infection or an uninfected control (not recorded which). The chain has TRBV14 and TRBJ1-4, with 8 bases matching TRBD1. In DNA, the CDR3 is TGTGCCAGCAGCAAACAGGGGGAGAGTGAAAAACTGTTTTTT. It encodes CASSKQGESEKLFF.